The T cell receptor beta chain under discussion was sequenced for a study of blood T cell repertoires in COVID-19. Original processing methods: Reference gene primers were amplified, and this amplification served to estimate nucleated cell counts. Sequencing was performed with immunoSEQ multiplex PCR; in TCRdb, only in-frame clones are kept and a portion is missing. The DNA was the basis for D and trimming; V, J and clone size are from that table. Here the sample spans approximately 74,000 clones, approximately 79% being singletons. The specimen was peripheral blood. The origin of this receptor is a man aged 55 to 70 with acute or convalescent COVID-19.

CDR3 in amino acids: CASSPGPLTHRGLGTEAFF. The CDR3 DNA reads as TGCGCCAGCAGCCCCGGTCCGTTAACACACAGGGGGCTGGGCACTGAAGCTTTCTTT. The V and J genes are TRBV4-1 and TRBJ1-1, with TRBD1 identical over 9 bases. Germline CDR1 reads MGHRA; CDR2 reads YSYEKL. This CDR3 has 19 amino acids. J was trimmed by 4 bases and V by 4 bases; bases with no gene match: 19.